This TCR beta chain comes out of a study of radiotherapy plus CTLA-4 blockade in lung cancer. Study-wide background: Objective response was observed in about 19% of patients, and disease control in roughly 30%.

Overall study results and limits: TCR clones of tumor origin grew in blood after radiotherapy plus ipilimumab. Early clone dynamics of blood T cells, plus interferon-beta, reportedly predicted response best.

Sequencing used immunoSEQ multiplex PCR; TCRdb keeps in-frame clones, though not all of them. Of 23,000 or so clones in the sample, around 72% were seen once. V was trimmed by 7 bases and J by 3 bases, leaving 16 bases between them. Germline values: CDR1 SGHTA, CDR2 FQGNSA. The CDR3 consists of 14 residues. This clone has just a few counts. Its target is not known. With ipilimumab providing CTLA-4 blockade, focal radiation was administered to patients who had chemo-refractory metastatic non-small-cell lung cancer. The rearrangement uses TRBV7-2 and TRBJ2-7; D is unclear. The origin of this receptor is a human donor with non-small cell lung cancer who had stable disease on radiotherapy plus ipilimumab. The sample was peripheral blood, taken from a patient treated with radiotherapy plus ipilimumab. The CDR3 bases are TGTGCCAGCACCGAGTACAACAACTACTACGAGCAGTACTTC. This encodes CASTEYNNYYEQYF.